This T cell receptor beta chain was identified in a study of blood T cell repertoires in COVID-19. CDR3 size: 15 residues. Trimming stripped 5 bases from V and 2 bases from J, with 14 bases between. Germline V lookup: CDR1 KGHDR, CDR2 SFDVKD. Clones were read by immunoSEQ multiplex PCR, and TCRdb kept only the in-frame ones, dropping some. Of about 190,000 clones in the sample, approximately 87% were seen once. Material: peripheral blood. This TCR was sampled from a woman aged 18-29 years who had recovered from COVID-19. The J gene is TRBJ1-2, the V gene TRBV24-1, with a possible D match to TRBD1 (5 bases). DNA for the CDR3: TGTGCCACCAGTGGTTGGACAACCGAGAACTATGGCTACACCTTC. It encodes CATSGWTTENYGYTF.